Following are 16 T cell receptor beta chains from one sample sequenced in a study of blood T cell repertoires in COVID-19. Clones were sequenced by immunoSEQ multiplex PCR, and TCRdb holds only the in-frame ones, with some missing. The sample contains 130,000 to 150,000 clones, around four fifths of which appear only once. Sequencing was done on a sample of peripheral blood. The receptors were sampled from a woman aged 35 to 49 with active or convalescent COVID-19.

The chain has TRBV30 and TRBJ2-4; possibly TRBD1 for D (6 bases). CDR1 is GTSNPN, CDR2 SVGIG, per germline (reference sequence). V was trimmed by 5 bases and J by 9 bases, leaving 11 bases between them. This CDR3 has 11 amino acids. Here the CDR3 DNA reads TGTGCCTGGGGGGGCCTGGGCATTCAGTACTTC. Its protein is CAWGGLGIQYF.

V gene TRBV28 combines with J gene TRBJ2-3, with a possible D match to TRBD1 (6 bases). The CDR3 has 13 amino acids. The germline V and J ends were trimmed by 5 bases and 8 bases, with 14 bases remaining between them. Germline V gene sequence: CDR1 MDHEN, CDR2 SYDVKM. Here the CDR3 DNA reads TGTGCCAGCAGTCCTCCCCTAGGGGGTACGCAGTATTTT. This codes for CASSPPLGGTQYF.

The chain is built from TRBV9 and TRBJ2-3; weak D call: TRBD2 (5 bases). Trimming left V 0 bases short and J 6 bases short, with 5 bases between. Per the germline V gene, CDR1 is SGDLS and CDR2 is YYNGEE. This CDR3 is built from 12 residues. This CDR3 reads CASSVGGDTQYF. The CDR3, as DNA: TGTGCCAGCAGCGTAGGCGGGGATACGCAGTATTTT.

The chain joins TRBV28 to TRBJ2-3; a possible D gene is TRBD2 (5 bases). Trimming removed 3 bases from V and 5 bases from J, with 27 bases in between. The V gene's germline CDR1 is MDHEN and CDR2 SYDVKM. The CDR3 is made up of 19 amino acids. The CDR3 DNA is TGTGCCAGCAGTTTGGCTGCCCTTGGCACTGTTGGGCGGGTAGATACGCAGTATTTT. As protein: CASSLAALGTVGRVDTQYF.

This clone appeared once. In nucleotides, the CDR3 is TGTGCCAGCAGCCTATACTCTGGGGCCAACGTCCTGACTTTC. Translated: CASSLYSGANVLTF. This rearrangement joins TRBV27 to TRBJ2-6; no clear D. The length of the CDR3 is 14 residues. Looked up from germline, CDR1 is MNHEY and CDR2 is SMNVEV (reference sequence). Trimming stripped 6 bases from V and 0 bases from J, with 6 bases between.

The V gene is TRBV27, the J gene TRBJ1-1; D possibly corresponds to TRBD1 (6 bases). In germline, CDR1 is MNHEY, CDR2 SMNVEV (reference sequence). V was shortened by 5 bases and J by 2 bases, with 18 bases between the two germline ends. There are 16 residues in the CDR3. This chain's CDR3 is CASSPLGQTKNTEAFF. CDR3 DNA: TGTGCCAGCAGTCCCCTTGGACAGACAAAAAACACTGAAGCTTTCTTT.

This clone was observed once. J is TRBJ1-6 and V is TRBV28; D is ambiguous. The V end was cut by 8 bases, the J end by 7 bases, with 12 bases between. Germline loops: CDR1 MDHEN, CDR2 SYDVKM. The CDR3 contains 13 residues. The CDR3 coding sequence is TGTGCCAGCGGGCCCCGGCCAAATTCACCCCTCCACTTT. Translating gives CASGPRPNSPLHF.

The V call is TRBV27, the J call TRBJ1-3, with a possible D match to TRBD1 (5 bases). Trimming removed 5 bases from V and 4 bases from J, with 21 bases in between. The germline gives CDR1 MNHEY, CDR2 SMNVEV (reference sequence). The CDR3 has 17 amino acids. CDR3 amino acids: CASSLSPGPKGGNTIYF. The CDR3 DNA reads TGTGCCAGCAGTCTTTCACCCGGACCCAAGGGGGGAAACACCATATATTTT.

The genes are TRBV3-1 (or the pseudogene TRBV3-2) and TRBJ1-5, with 7 bases fitting TRBD1. The CDR3 totals 15 residues. Germline CDR1 and CDR2: LGHDT and YNNKEL (reference sequence). The junction had 2 bases not matched to a gene; V was cut back by 1 base and J by 2 bases. In DNA form, the CDR3 reads TGTGCCAGCAGCCAAGGGACAGGAGGCAATCAGCCCCAGCATTTT. Translating it yields CASSQGTGGNQPQHF.

The chain is built from TRBV14 and TRBJ1-5; TRBD1 matches 8 bases. V shed 1 base and J 7 bases; nucleotides not matched to a gene: 0. The germline gives CDR1 SGHDN, CDR2 FVKESK. The CDR3 has 13 residues. CDR3 bases: TGTGCCAGCAGCCAAGGACAGGGGCAGCCCCAGCATTTT. This encodes CASSQGQGQPQHF.

A few counts support this clone. The chain uses TRBV6-2 or TRBV6-3 and TRBJ2-7; 9 positions agree with TRBD1. The CDR3 loop spans 19 amino acids. The germline V gene encodes CDR1 MNHEY and CDR2 SVGEGT. J lost 0 bases, V lost 5 bases, and 17 bases had no gene match. CDR3 DNA sequence: TGTGCCAGCAGTAGACCCCGGGACAGGGAAAGTTTCCGCTCCTACGAGCAGTACTTC. Encoded protein: CASSRPRDRESFRSYEQYF.

J is TRBJ2-5 and V is TRBV12-3 or TRBV12-4; unclear D gene. V was shortened by 5 bases and J by 2 bases, with 6 bases between the two germline ends. The CDR3 is made up of 12 amino acids. This chain's CDR3 is CASSHRQETQYF. The CDR3 coding sequence is TGTGCCAGCAGTCACAGACAAGAGACCCAGTACTTC.

The V gene is TRBV10-3, the J gene TRBJ1-4; D gene unclear. The CDR3 extends over 14 amino acids. In germline, CDR1 is ENHRY, CDR2 SYGVKD. V was cut by 3 bases and J by 8 bases, with 13 bases left in between. CDR3: CAISEGSVWEKLFF. In DNA, the CDR3 is TGTGCCATCAGTGAAGGCAGCGTTTGGGAAAAACTGTTTTTT.

This clone has just a few counts. V usage is TRBV5-6 and J usage is TRBJ1-1, with 7 bases that match TRBD1. With 2 bases clipped from V and 3 bases from J, the junction kept 4 bases outside the gene matches. CDR1 and CDR2 from the germline V gene are SGHDT and YYEEEE. The CDR3 extends over 14 amino acids. The CDR3 loop is CASSFPQGYTEAFF. The CDR3 DNA follows: TGTGCCAGCAGCTTCCCACAGGGGTACACTGAAGCTTTCTTT. Together with reference TRBV5-6 and TRBJ1-1, the CDR3 gives the full variable domain: DAGVTQSPTHLIKTRGQQVTLRCSPKSGHDTVSWYQQALGQGPQFIFQYYEEEERQRGNFPDRFSGHQFPNYSSELNVNALLLGDSALYLCASSFPQGYTEAFFGQGTRLTVV.

The rearrangement uses TRBV5-1 and TRBJ2-7; 8 bases line up with TRBD1. The V and J ends lost 0 bases and 0 bases, in that order; junction bases with no gene match: 11. CDR3 length: 18 residues. CDR1 and CDR2 from the germline V gene are SGHRS and YFSETQ. This CDR3 is CASSLARGPTGGSYEQYF. The DNA of the CDR3 is TGCGCCAGCAGCTTGGCCCGGGGTCCTACAGGGGGCTCCTACGAGCAGTACTTC. The full variable domain, in which reference TRBV5-1 and TRBJ2-7 provide the parts outside the CDR3, is KAGVTQTPRYLIKTRGQQVTLSCSPISGHRSVSWYQQTPGQGLQFLFEYFSETQRNKGNFPGRFSGRQFSNSRSEMNVSTLELGDSALYLCASSLARGPTGGSYEQYFGPGTRLTVT.

The rearrangement joins TRBV7-2 to TRBJ2-1; the match to TRBD1 covers 7 bases. The germline V gene has CDR1 SGHTA and CDR2 FQGNSA. This CDR3 spans 14 amino acids. With V trimmed by 5 bases and J by 5 bases, 6 bases remained unmatched. The CDR3 DNA follows: TGTGCCAGCAGCCTCCGACAGGGTAACAATGAGCAGTTCTTC. It specifies CASSLRQGNNEQFF. Full variable domain (remainder filled in from reference TRBV7-2 and TRBJ2-1): GAGVSQSPSNKVTEKGKDVELRCDPISGHTALYWYRQSLGQGLEFLIYFQGNSAPDKSGLPSDRFSAERTGGSVSTLTIQRTQQEDSAVYLCASSLRQGNNEQFFGPGTRLTVL.